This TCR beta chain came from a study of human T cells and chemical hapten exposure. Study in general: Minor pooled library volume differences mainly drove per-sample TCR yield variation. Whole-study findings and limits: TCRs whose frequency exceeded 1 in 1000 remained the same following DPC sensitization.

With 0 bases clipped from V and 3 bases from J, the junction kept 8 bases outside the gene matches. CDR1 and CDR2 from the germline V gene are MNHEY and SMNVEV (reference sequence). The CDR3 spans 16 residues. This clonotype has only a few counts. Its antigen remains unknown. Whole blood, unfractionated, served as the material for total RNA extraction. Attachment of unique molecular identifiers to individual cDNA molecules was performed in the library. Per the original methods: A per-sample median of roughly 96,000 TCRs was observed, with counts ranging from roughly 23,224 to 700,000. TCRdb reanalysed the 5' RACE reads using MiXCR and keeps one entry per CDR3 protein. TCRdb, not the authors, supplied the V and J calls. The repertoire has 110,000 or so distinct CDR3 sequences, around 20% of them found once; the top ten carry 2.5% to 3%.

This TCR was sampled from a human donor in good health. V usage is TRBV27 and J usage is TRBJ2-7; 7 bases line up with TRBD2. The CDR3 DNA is TGTGCCAGCAGTTTATCGTCGAGGGAGGGCCTCTACGAGCAGTACTTC. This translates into CASSLSSREGLYEQYF.